The present TCR beta chain was sequenced within a study of blood T cell repertoires in COVID-19. Study in general: Samples representing acute and convalescent COVID-19 were sourced from the United States, Italy and Spain. T cells, B-cell-depleted T cells, or PBMCs supplied cDNA or gDNA.

Per the study methods: Reference gene primer amplification gave nucleated cell count estimates. Libraries were prepared by immunoSEQ multiplex PCR; TCRdb keeps only in-frame clonotypes and omits some of them. The V and J calls and clone size were taken over from that table, and D and trimming were inferred from the DNA. Counted here are approximately 120,000 clones, 85% occurring once; the ten biggest clones make up 27%. J was trimmed by 4 bases and V by 5 bases; bases with no gene match: 7. This CDR3 is built from 16 residues. In germline, CDR1 is SGHNT, CDR2 YENEEA. The chain carries TRBV11-3 and TRBJ2-5; 13 bases are shared with TRBD2. Sequencing was performed on peripheral blood. This TCR was recovered from a woman older than 75 with acute or convalescent COVID-19. The CDR3 bases are TGTGCCAGCAGCCAAGGGACTAGCGGGGTCTTAGAGACCCAGTACTTC. This encodes CASSQGTSGVLETQYF.